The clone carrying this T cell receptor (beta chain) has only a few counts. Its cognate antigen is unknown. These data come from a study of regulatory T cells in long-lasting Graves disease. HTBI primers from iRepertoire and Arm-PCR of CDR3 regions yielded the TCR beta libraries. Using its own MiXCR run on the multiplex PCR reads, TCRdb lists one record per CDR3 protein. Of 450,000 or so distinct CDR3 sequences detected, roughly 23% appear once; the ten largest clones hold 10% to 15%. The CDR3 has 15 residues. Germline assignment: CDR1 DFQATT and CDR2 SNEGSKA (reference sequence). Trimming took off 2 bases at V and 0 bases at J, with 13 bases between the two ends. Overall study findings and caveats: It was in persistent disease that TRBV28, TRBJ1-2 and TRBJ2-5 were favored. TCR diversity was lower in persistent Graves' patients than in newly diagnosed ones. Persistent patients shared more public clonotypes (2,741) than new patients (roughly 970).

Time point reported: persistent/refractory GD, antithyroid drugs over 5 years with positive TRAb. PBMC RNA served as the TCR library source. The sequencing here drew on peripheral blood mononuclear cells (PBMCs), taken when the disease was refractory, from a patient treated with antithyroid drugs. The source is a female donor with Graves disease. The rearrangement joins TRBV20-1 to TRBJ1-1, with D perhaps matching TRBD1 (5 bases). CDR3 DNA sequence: TGCAGTGCTAGAAAAATTAGGGGCTTGAACACTGAAGCTTTCTTT. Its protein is CSARKIRGLNTEAFF.